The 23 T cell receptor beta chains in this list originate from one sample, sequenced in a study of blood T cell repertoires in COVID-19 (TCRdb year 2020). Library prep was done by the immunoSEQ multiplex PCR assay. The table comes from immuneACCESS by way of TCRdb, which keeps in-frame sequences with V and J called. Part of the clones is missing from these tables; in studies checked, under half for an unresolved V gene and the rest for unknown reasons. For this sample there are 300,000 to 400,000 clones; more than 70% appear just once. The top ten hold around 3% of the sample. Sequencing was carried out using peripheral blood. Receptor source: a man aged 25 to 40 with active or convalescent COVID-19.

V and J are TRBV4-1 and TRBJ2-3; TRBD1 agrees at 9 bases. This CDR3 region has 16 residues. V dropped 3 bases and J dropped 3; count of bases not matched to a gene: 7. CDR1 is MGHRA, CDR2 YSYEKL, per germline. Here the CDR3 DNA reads TGCGCCAGCAGCCACCCGGGACAGGGATGGACAGATACGCAGTATTTT. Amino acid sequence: CASSHPGQGWTDTQYF.

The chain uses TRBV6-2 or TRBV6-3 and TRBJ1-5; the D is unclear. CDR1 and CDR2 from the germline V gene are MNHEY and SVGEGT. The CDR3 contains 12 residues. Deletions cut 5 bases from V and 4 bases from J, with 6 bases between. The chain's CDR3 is CASSQRNQPQHF. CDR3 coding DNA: TGTGCCAGCAGTCAACGGAATCAGCCCCAGCATTTT.

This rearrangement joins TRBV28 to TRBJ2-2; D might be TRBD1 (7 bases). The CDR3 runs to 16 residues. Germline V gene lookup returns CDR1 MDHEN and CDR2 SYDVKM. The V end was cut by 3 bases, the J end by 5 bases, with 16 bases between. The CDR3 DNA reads TGTGCCAGCAGTTTCGGAGGGGGCAGGGGAACCGGGGAGCTGTTTTTT. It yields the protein CASSFGGGRGTGELFF.

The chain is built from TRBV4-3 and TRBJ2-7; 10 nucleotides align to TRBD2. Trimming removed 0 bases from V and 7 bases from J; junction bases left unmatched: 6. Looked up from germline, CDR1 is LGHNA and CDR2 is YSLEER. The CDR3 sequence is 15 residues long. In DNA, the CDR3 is TGCGCCAGCAGCCAAGATAATAGCGGGAGGTATGAGCAGTACTTC. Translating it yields CASSQDNSGRYEQYF.

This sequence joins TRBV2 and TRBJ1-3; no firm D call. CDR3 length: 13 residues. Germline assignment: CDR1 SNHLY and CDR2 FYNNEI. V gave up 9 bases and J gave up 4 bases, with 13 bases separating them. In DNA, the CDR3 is TGTGCCAGGCTATTCCGTACCGGAAACACCATATATTTT. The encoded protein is CARLFRTGNTIYF. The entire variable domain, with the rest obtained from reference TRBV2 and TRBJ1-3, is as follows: EPEVTQTPSHQVTQMGQEVILRCVPISNHLYFYWYRQILGQKVEFLVSFYNNEISEKSEIFDDQFSVERPDGSNFTLKIRSTKLEDSAMYFCARLFRTGNTIYFGEGSWLTVV.

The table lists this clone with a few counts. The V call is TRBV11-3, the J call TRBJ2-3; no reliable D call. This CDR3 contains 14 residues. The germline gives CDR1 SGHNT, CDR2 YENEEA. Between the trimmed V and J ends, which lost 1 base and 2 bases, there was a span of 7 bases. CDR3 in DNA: TGTGCCAGCAGCTTAGGCAGGTACACAGATACGCAGTATTTT. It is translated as CASSLGRYTDTQYF. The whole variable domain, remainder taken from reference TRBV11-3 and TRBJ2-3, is EAGVVQSPRYKIIEKKQPVAFWCNPISGHNTLYWYLQNLGQGPELLIRYENEEAVDDSQLPKDRFSAERLKGVDSTLKIQPAELGDSAVYLCASSLGRYTDTQYFGPGTRLTVL.

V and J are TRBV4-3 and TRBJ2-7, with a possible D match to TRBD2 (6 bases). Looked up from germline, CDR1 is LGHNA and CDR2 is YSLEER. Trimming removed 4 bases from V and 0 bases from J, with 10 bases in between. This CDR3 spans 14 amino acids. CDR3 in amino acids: CASSPGESSYEQYF. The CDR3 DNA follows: TGCGCCAGCAGCCCGGGGGAAAGCTCCTACGAGCAGTACTTC.

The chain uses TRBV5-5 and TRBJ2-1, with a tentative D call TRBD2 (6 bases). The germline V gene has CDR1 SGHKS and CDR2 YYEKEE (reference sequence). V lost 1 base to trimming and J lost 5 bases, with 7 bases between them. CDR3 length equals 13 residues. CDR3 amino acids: CASSLWGDNEQFF. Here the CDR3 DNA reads TGTGCCAGCAGCTTGTGGGGGGACAATGAGCAGTTCTTC. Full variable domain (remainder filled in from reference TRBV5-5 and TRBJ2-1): DAGVTQSPTHLIKTRGQQVTLRCSPISGHKSVSWYQQVLGQGPQFIFQYYEKEERGRGNFPDRFSARQFPNYSSELNVNALLLGDSALYLCASSLWGDNEQFFGPGTRLTVL.

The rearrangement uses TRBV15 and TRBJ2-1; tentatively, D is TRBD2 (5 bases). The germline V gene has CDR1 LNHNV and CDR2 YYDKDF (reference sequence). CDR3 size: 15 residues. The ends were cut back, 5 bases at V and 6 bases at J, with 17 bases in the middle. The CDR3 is CATSARIGGGNEQFF. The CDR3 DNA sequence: TGTGCCACCAGCGCGAGGATCGGAGGTGGCAATGAGCAGTTCTTC.

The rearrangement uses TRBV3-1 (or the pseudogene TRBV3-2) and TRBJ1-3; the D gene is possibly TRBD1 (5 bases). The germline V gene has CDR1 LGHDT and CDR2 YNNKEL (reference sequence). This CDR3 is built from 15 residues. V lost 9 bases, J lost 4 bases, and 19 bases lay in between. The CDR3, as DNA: TGTGCCAGAGTCCTCTTGGGGGGTAGCGGAAACACCATATATTTT. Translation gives CARVLLGGSGNTIYF.

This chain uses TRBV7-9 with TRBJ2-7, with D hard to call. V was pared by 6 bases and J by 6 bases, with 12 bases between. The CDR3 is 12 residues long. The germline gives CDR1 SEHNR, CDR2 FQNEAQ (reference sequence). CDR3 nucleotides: TGTGCCAGCAGGGGCTATCCAATCGAGCAGTACTTC. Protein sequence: CASRGYPIEQYF. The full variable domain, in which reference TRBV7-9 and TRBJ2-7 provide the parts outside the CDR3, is DTGVSQNPRHKITKRGQNVTFRCDPISEHNRLYWYRQTLGQGPEFLTYFQNEAQLEKSRLLSDRFSAERPKGSFSTLEIQRTEQGDSAMYLCASRGYPIEQYFGPGTRLTVT.

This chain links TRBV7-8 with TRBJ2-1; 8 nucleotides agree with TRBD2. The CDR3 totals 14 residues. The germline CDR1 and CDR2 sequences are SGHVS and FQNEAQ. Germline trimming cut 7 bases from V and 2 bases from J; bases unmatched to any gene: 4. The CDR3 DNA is TGTGCCAGCACGGGACTAGGGACCTACAATGAGCAGTTCTTC. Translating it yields CASTGLGTYNEQFF.

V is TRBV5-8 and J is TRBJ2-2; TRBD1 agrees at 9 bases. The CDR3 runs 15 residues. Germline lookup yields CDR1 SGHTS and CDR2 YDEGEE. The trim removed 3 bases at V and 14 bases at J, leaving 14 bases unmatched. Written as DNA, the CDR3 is TGTGCCAGCAGCTCCCCTGCTGGACAGGGGACTCTTCTGTTTTTT. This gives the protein CASSSPAGQGTLLFF.

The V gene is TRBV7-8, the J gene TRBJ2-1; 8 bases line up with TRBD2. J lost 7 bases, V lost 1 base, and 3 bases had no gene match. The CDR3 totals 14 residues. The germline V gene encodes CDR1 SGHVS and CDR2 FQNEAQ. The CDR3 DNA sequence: TGTGCCAGCAGCTTAGGGGTAGCGGGAAATGAGCAGTTCTTC. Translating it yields CASSLGVAGNEQFF.

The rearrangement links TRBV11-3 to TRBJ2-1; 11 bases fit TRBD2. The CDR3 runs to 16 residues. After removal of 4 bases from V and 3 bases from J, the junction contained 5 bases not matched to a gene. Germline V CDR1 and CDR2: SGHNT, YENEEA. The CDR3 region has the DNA TGTGCCAGCAGCTCCGACGGGACTAGCGGCTACAATGAGCAGTTCTTC. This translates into CASSSDGTSGYNEQFF.

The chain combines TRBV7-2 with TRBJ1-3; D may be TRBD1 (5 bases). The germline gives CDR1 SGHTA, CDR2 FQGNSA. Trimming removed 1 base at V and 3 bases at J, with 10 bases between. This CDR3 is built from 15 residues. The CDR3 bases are TGTGCCAGCAGCTTAGTGACAGAACTTGGAAACACCATATATTTT. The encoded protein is CASSLVTELGNTIYF.

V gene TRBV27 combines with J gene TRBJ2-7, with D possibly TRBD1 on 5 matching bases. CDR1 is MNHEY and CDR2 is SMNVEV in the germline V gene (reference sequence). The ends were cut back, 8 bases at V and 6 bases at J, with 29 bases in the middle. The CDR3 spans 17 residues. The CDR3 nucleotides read TGTGCCAGCGGCCGGACATTTTTTGGCGGTTCTTCCCGCGAGCAGTACTTC. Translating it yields CASGRTFFGGSSREQYF.

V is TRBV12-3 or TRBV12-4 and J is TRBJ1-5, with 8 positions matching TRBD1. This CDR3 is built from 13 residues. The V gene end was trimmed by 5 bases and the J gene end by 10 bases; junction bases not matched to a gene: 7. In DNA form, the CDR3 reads TGTGCCAGCAGTCACCCTACAGGGGGTCCCCAGCATTTT. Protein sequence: CASSHPTGGPQHF.

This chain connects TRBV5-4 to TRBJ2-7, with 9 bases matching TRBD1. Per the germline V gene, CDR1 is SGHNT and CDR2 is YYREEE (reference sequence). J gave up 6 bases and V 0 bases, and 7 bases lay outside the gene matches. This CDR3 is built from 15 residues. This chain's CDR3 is CASSLARTGAGEQYF. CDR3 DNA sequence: TGTGCCAGCAGCTTGGCTAGGACAGGGGCGGGCGAGCAGTACTTC.

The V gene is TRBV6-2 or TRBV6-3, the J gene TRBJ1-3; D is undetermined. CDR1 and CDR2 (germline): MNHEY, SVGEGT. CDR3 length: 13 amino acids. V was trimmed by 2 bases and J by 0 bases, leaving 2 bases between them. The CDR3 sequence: CASSYLSGNTIYF. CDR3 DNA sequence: TGTGCCAGCAGTTACCTCTCTGGAAACACCATATATTTT.

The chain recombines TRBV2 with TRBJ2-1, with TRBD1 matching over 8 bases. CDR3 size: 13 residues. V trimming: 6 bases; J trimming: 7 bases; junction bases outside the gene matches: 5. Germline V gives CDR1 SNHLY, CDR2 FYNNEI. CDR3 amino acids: CASSRQGRNEQFF. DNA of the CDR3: TGTGCCAGCAGCCGACAGGGGCGGAATGAGCAGTTCTTC.

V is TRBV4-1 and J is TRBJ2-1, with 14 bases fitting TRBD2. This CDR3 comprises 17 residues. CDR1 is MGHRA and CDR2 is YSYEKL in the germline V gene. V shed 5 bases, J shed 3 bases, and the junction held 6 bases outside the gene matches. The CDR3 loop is CASSIGTSGGRYNEQFF. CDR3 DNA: TGCGCCAGCAGCATCGGGACTAGCGGGGGCCGCTACAATGAGCAGTTCTTC.

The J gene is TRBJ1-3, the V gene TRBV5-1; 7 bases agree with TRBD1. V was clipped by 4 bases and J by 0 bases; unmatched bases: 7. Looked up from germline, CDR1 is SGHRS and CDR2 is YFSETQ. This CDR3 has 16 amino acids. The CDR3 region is CASSHRGPSSGNTIYF. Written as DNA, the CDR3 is TGCGCCAGCAGCCACAGGGGCCCAAGCTCTGGAAACACCATATATTTT.